A single sample is the source of the 19 T cell receptor beta chains below, sequenced in a study of blood T cell repertoires in COVID-19. Profiled with immunoSEQ multiplex PCR; TCRdb holds only in-frame clones, not every one. The sample contains 250,000 or so clones, 87% of which appear only once. Material for sequencing was PBMCs or T cells enriched from blood (not recorded which). These receptors were taken from a woman under 40 with acute COVID-19.

The V call is TRBV6-5, the J call TRBJ2-7; 10 bases line up with TRBD1. CDR1 MNHEY and CDR2 SVGAGI come from the germline V gene. V lost 5 bases and J lost 6; bases outside the gene matches: 10. CDR3 length: 15 residues. The CDR3 DNA reads as TGTGCCAGCAGTCAAACCGGGACAGGGGATGTCGAGCAGTACTTC. Translating it yields CASSQTGTGDVEQYF.

The chain recombines TRBV12-3 or TRBV12-4 with TRBJ1-1; D gene ambiguous. The ends were cut back, 2 bases at V and 2 bases at J, with 3 bases in the middle. CDR3 length: 12 amino acids. The CDR3 protein is CASSLLNTEAFF. The DNA of the CDR3 is TGTGCCAGCAGTTTACTCAACACTGAAGCTTTCTTT.

The chain uses TRBV19 and TRBJ1-1, with D possibly TRBD1 on 6 matching bases. Germline V gene lookup returns CDR1 LNHDA and CDR2 SQIVND (reference sequence). Between the trimmed V and J ends, which lost 6 bases and 1 base, there was a span of 15 bases. This CDR3 spans 15 amino acids. The CDR3: CASSPYSRGNTEAFF. The CDR3 DNA reads as TGTGCCAGTAGCCCCTATAGCAGGGGGAACACTGAAGCTTTCTTT.

The V and J genes are TRBV5-1 and TRBJ2-1, with D possibly matching TRBD1 (6 bases). From germline, CDR1 is SGHRS and CDR2 YFSETQ. The CDR3 is 13 amino acids. V was clipped by 1 base and J by 11 bases, with 13 bases between them. The CDR3 DNA reads TGCGCCAGCAGCTTGAAACAGGGCCTCAAGCAGTTCTTC. It specifies CASSLKQGLKQFF.

CDR3 sequence: CASSQEAGGLDGYTF. In DNA form, the CDR3 reads TGCGCCAGCAGCCAAGAAGCCGGAGGGCTGGATGGCTACACCTTC. The chain joins TRBV4-3 to TRBJ1-2; D is unclear. Trimming left V 0 bases short and J 6 bases short, with 14 bases between. Germline CDR1 is LGHNA and CDR2 is YSLEER. The CDR3 is made up of 15 amino acids.

This rearrangement joins TRBV11-2 to TRBJ1-2; 8 bases fit TRBD1. Losses at the gene ends were 5 bases for V and 4 bases for J; bases not matched to a gene: 21. The CDR3 totals 19 residues. Germline V CDR1 and CDR2: SGHAT, FQNNGV. CDR3 loop: CASSMRQGSGRGAVYGYTF. CDR3 sequence (DNA): TGTGCCAGCAGCATGAGACAGGGGAGTGGAAGGGGGGCGGTCTATGGCTACACCTTC.

This chain uses TRBV5-1 with TRBJ1-1, with 7 positions matching TRBD1. Looked up from germline, CDR1 is SGHRS and CDR2 is YFSETQ. The CDR3 has 19 amino acids. The J segment lost 2 bases and the V segment lost 3 bases, leaving 19 bases of the junction unmatched. The CDR3 region has the DNA TGCGCCAGCAGCTGGGAACAGGGGTTGTCGAGAAATGGTAACACTGAAGCTTTCTTT. This translates into CASSWEQGLSRNGNTEAFF.

The CDR3 spells CASSSPASRGEKLFF. CDR3 nucleotides: TGTGCCAGCAGTTCCCCGGCCTCTAGGGGAGAAAAACTGTTTTTT. The chain links TRBV6-5 to TRBJ1-4; D is possibly TRBD1 (5 bases). V lost 4 bases and J 8 bases, leaving 17 bases between the germline ends. The germline V gene encodes CDR1 MNHEY and CDR2 SVGAGI. CDR3 length: 15 residues.

CDR3 region: CASSGQGGNSYGYTF. CDR3 DNA: TGTGCCAGCAGTGGACAGGGGGGAAACTCCTATGGCTACACCTTC. This chain links TRBV2 with TRBJ1-2, with 9 bases matching TRBD1. The CDR3 covers 15 residues. The ends lost 4 bases at V and 4 bases at J; junction bases unmatched: 7. Germline V gene lookup returns CDR1 SNHLY and CDR2 FYNNEI.

The gene calls are TRBV6-5 and TRBJ1-3; the match to TRBD1 covers 8 bases. There are 14 residues in the CDR3. CDR1 and CDR2 from the germline V gene are MNHEY and SVGAGI. J lost 3 bases, V lost 9 bases, and 7 bases had no gene match. The CDR3 DNA is TGTGCCAGTAAGCAGGGGGCAGTTGGAAACACCATATATTTT. Translating gives CASKQGAVGNTIYF.

This clone has just one count. The chain employs TRBV4-1 and TRBJ2-7; possible D gene TRBD1, 6 bases. Germline V CDR1 and CDR2: MGHRA, YSYEKL. The CDR3 totals 16 residues. The V end lost 0 bases, the J end lost 5 bases, and 17 bases lay between the germline ends. The CDR3 sequence: CASSQDRHREEDEQYF. The CDR3 bases are TGCGCCAGCAGCCAAGATAGGCACAGGGAAGAGGACGAGCAGTACTTC.

On this clone itself: This CDR3 is also generated by other DNA sequences in the sample. The chain uses TRBV4-3 and TRBJ1-1; D uncertain. Germline V gene sequence: CDR1 LGHNA, CDR2 YSLEER. V lost 0 bases and J 5 bases, leaving 10 bases between the germline ends. The CDR3 has 14 amino acids. Written as DNA, the CDR3 is TGCGCCAGCAGCCAAGAGTTATCGGGGACTGAAGCTTTCTTT. Its translation is CASSQELSGTEAFF.

This clone showed up just once. V gene TRBV6-4 combines with J gene TRBJ1-2; D is possibly TRBD1 (5 bases). The CDR3 loop spans 15 amino acids. V was clipped by 0 bases and J by 8 bases, with 16 bases between them. Per the germline V gene, CDR1 is MRHNA and CDR2 is SNTAGT. CDR3 sequence reads: CASSDSRGDARGYTF. CDR3 sequence (DNA): TGTGCCAGCAGTGACTCTCGGGGGGACGCGAGGGGCTACACCTTC.

The chain carries TRBV5-1 and TRBJ2-1; 8 bases agree with TRBD1. CDR3 length: 14 residues. Trimming at V came to 4 bases and at J to 4 bases, leaving 4 bases not matched to a gene. Germline V gene lookup returns CDR1 SGHRS and CDR2 YFSETQ. This chain's CDR3 is CASSPWTGYNEQFF. As DNA, the CDR3 is TGCGCCAGCAGCCCGTGGACAGGGTACAATGAGCAGTTCTTC.

The CDR3 DNA follows: TGCGCCAGCAGTCTTGCCCCCGGGACAGGGGAGTACACTGAAGCTTTCTTT. Amino acid sequence: CASSLAPGTGEYTEAFF. The chain uses TRBV5-1 and TRBJ1-1; 10 nucleotides agree with TRBD1. This CDR3 is built from 17 residues. After removal of 5 bases from V and 3 bases from J, the junction contained 13 bases not matched to a gene. Germline CDR1 reads SGHRS; CDR2 reads YFSETQ.

The J gene is TRBJ2-5, the V gene TRBV25-1; TRBD2 matches 9 bases. Germline values: CDR1 MGHDK, CDR2 SYGVNS. The ends lost 7 bases at V and 4 bases at J; junction bases unmatched: 13. The CDR3 contains 16 residues. Here the CDR3 reads CASTSEVAGVLETQYF. The CDR3 nucleotides read TGTGCCAGCACCTCTGAGGTAGCGGGGGTATTAGAGACCCAGTACTTC.

The chain links TRBV4-2 to TRBJ2-2, with D possibly TRBD2 on 6 matching bases. Germline CDR1 LGHNA, CDR2 YNFKEQ. The CDR3 loop spans 16 amino acids. V lost 0 bases and J lost 4, with 12 bases in between. As DNA, the CDR3 is TGTGCCAGCAGCCAAGAAGGCGCGGGAAGCACCGGGGAGCTGTTTTTT. Its translation: CASSQEGAGSTGELFF.

The chain combines TRBV11-2 with TRBJ1-5; 10 bases fit TRBD1. Unmatched junction bases numbered 3, after V lost 5 bases and J lost 2 bases. The CDR3 sequence is 15 residues long. Germline V CDR1 and CDR2: SGHAT, FQNNGV. The CDR3 nucleotides are TGTGCCAGCAGCCCGGACAGGGGGGGCAATCAGCCCCAGCATTTT. Translated: CASSPDRGGNQPQHF.

The sample holds a few counts of this clone. The V and J genes are TRBV6-6 and TRBJ1-1, with TRBD1 matching over 7 bases. Trimming cost V 7 bases and J 10 bases; bases outside gene matches: 12. Germline CDR1 is MNHNY and CDR2 is SVGAGI (reference sequence). The CDR3 is 13 residues long. The CDR3 region is CASILIEAGGAFF. CDR3 nucleotides: TGTGCCAGCATCCTGATAGAGGCAGGGGGAGCTTTCTTT.